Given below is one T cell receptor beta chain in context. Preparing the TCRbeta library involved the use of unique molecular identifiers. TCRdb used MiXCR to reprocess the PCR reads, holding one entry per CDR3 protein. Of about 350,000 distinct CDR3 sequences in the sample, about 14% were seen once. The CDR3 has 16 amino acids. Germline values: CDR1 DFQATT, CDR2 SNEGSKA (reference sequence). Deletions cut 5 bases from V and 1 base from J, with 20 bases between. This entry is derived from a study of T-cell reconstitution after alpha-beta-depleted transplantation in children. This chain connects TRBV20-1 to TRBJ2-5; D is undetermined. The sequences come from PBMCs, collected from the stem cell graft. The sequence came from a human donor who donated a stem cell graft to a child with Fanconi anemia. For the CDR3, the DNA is TGCAGTGCTGGTAACCCGGGCCGGGTAGGCCAAGAGACCCAGTACTTC. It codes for CSAGNPGRVGQETQYF.